This T cell receptor beta chain was profiled in a study of T cells in Graves' hyperthyroidism and ophthalmopathy. Graves' hyperthyroidism without ophthalmopathy progression within 18 months was termed stable. The V gene lost 1 base and the J gene lost 3 bases, with 13 bases spanning the gap. The CDR3 consists of 15 residues. CDR1 and CDR2 (germline): SEHNR, FQNEAQ (reference sequence). TCR beta CDR3 regions were amplified from RNA. The HTBI set primed first-round TCR CDR3 RT-PCR. TCRdb reprocessed the multiplex PCR reads via MiXCR and lists one record per CDR3 protein. The sample yields almost 600,000 distinct CDR3 sequences, under 60% seen once.

This TCR was sampled from a woman aged 18-29 years with Graves' hyperthyroidism. The sample taken for sequencing was peripheral blood or thyroid tissue (not recorded which). V is TRBV7-9 and J is TRBJ2-7; D unresolved. The CDR3 region is CASSLVWMWGYEQYF. In nucleotides, the CDR3 is TGTGCCAGCAGCTTAGTCTGGATGTGGGGCTACGAGCAGTACTTC.